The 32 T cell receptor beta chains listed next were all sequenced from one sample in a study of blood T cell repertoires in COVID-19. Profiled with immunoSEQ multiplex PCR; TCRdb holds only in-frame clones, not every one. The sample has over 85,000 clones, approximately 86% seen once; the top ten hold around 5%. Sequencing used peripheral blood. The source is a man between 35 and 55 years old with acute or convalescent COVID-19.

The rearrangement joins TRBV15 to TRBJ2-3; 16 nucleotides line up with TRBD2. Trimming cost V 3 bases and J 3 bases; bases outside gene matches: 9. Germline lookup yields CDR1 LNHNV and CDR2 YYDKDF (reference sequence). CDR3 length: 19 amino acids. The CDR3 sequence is CATSRGGTSGRALTDTQYF. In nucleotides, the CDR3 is TGTGCCACCAGCAGGGGAGGGACTAGCGGGAGGGCCCTAACAGATACGCAGTATTTT.

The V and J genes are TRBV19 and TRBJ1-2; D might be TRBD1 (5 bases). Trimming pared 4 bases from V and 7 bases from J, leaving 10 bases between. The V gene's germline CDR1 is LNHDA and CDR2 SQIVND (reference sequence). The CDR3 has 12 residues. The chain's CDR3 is CASSRQSFGYTF. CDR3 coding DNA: TGTGCCAGTAGTAGACAGTCATTTGGCTACACCTTC.

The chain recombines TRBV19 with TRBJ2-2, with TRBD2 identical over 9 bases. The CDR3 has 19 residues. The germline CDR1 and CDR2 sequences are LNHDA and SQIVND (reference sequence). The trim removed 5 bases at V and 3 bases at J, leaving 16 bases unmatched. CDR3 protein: CASSPLGEVAGVYTGELFF. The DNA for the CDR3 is TGTGCCAGTAGTCCCCTTGGAGAGGTAGCGGGAGTATACACCGGGGAGCTGTTTTTT.

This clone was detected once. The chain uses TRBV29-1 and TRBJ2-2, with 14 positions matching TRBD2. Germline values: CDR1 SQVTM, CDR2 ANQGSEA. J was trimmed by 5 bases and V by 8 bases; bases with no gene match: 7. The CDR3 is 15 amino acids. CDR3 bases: TGCAGCACCTCAGGACTAGCGGGAGGTACCGGGGAGCTGTTTTTT. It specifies CSTSGLAGGTGELFF.

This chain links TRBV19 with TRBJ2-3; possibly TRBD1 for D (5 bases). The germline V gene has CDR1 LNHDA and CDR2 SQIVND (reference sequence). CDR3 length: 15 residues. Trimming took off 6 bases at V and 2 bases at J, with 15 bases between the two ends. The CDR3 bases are TGTGCCAGTAGCCCCCCGGCAGGGAACACAGATACGCAGTATTTT. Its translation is CASSPPAGNTDTQYF. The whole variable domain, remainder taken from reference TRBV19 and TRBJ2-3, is DGGITQSPKYLFRKEGQNVTLSCEQNLNHDAMYWYRQDPGQGLRLIYYSQIVNDFQKGDIAEGYSVSREKKESFPLTVTSAQKNPTAFYLCASSPPAGNTDTQYFGPGTRLTVL.

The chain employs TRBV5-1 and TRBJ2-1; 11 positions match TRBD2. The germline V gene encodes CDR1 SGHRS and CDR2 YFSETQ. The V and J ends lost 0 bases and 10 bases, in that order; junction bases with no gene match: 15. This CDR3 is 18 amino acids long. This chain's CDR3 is CASSLATSGGIGRDEQFF. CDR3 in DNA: TGCGCCAGCAGCTTGGCCACTAGCGGGGGTATTGGTCGTGACGAGCAGTTCTTC.

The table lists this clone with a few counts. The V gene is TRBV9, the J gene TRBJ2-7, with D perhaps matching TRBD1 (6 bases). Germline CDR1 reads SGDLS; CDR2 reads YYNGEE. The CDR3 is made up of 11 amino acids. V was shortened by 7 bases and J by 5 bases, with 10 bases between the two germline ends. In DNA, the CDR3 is TGTGCCAGCGCACAGGGAAACGAGCAGTACTTC. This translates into CASAQGNEQYF.

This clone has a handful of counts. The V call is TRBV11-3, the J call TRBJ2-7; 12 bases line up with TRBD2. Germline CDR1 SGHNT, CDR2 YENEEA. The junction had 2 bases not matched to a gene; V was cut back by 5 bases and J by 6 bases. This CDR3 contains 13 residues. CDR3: CASSRTSGAEQYF. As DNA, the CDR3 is TGTGCCAGCAGCCGGACTAGCGGGGCCGAGCAGTACTTC.

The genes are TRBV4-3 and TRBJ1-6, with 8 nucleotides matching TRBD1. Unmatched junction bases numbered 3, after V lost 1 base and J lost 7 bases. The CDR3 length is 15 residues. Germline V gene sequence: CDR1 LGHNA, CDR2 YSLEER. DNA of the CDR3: TGCGCCAGCAGCCAAGTCGGACAGGGAAATTCACCCCTCCACTTT. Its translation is CASSQVGQGNSPLHF.

The CDR3 coding sequence is TGTGCCAGCAGCTTATTAGTCTACGAGCAGTACTTC. Its protein is CASSLLVYEQYF. The J gene is TRBJ2-7, the V gene TRBV7-2; D ambiguous. Germline-derived CDR1 and CDR2 are SGHTA and FQGNSA. This CDR3 has 12 residues. V was clipped by 2 bases and J by 3 bases, with 5 bases between them.

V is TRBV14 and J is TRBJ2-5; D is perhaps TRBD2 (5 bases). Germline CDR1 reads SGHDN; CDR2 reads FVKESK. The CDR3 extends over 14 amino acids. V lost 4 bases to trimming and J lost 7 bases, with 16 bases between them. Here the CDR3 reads CASSPVSEAGTQYF. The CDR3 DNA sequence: TGTGCCAGCAGCCCCGTTTCTGAGGCGGGGACCCAGTACTTC.

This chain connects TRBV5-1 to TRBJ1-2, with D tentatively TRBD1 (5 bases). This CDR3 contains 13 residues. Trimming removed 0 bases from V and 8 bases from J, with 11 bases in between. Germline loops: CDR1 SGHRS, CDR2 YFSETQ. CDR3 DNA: TGCGCCAGCAGCTTGGACGGGGGAAGAGGCTACACCTTC. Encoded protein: CASSLDGGRGYTF.

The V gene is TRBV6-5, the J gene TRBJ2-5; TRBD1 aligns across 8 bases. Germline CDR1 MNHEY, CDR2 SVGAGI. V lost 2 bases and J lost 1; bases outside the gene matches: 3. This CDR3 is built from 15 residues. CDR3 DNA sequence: TGTGCCAGCAGTTACCGGACAGGGCTCCAAGAGACCCAGTACTTC. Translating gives CASSYRTGLQETQYF.

The CDR3 is CASSSDRVSGYTF. The CDR3, as DNA: TGTGCCAGCAGCTCGGACAGGGTTAGTGGCTACACCTTC. The J gene is TRBJ1-2, the V gene TRBV7-2; 8 bases agree with TRBD1. J gave up 7 bases and V 4 bases, and 5 bases lay outside the gene matches. The CDR3 is made up of 13 amino acids. Germline-derived CDR1 and CDR2 are SGHTA and FQGNSA.

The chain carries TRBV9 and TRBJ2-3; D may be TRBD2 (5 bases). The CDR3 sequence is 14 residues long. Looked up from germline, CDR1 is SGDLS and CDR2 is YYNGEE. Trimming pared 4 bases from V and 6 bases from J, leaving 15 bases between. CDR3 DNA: TGTGCCAGCAGCTCAGGACTTACTGCGGATACGCAGTATTTT. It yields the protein CASSSGLTADTQYF.

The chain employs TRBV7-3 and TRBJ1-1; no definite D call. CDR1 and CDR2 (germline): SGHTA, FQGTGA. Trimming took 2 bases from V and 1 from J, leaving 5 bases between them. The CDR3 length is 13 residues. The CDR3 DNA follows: TGTGCCAGCAGCTTAGGCAGGAACACTGAAGCTTTCTTT. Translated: CASSLGRNTEAFF.

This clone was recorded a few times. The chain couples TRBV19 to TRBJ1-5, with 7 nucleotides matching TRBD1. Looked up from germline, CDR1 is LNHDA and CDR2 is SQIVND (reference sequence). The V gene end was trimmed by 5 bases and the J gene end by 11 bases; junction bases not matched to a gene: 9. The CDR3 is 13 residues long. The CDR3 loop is CASSPGQSQAQHF. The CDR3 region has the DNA TGTGCCAGTAGTCCGGGACAGTCCCAAGCCCAGCATTTT. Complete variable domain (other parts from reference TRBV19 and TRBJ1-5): DGGITQSPKYLFRKEGQNVTLSCEQNLNHDAMYWYRQDPGQGLRLIYYSQIVNDFQKGDIAEGYSVSREKKESFPLTVTSAQKNPTAFYLCASSPGQSQAQHFGDGTRLSIL.

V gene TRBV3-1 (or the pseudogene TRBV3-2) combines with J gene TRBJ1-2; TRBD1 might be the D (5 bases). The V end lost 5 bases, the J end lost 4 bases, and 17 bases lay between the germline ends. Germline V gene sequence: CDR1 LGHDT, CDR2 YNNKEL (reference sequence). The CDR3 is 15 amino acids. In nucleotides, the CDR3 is TGTGCCAGCAGCAGACAGCACGGCACTCTCTATGGCTACACCTTC. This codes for CASSRQHGTLYGYTF.

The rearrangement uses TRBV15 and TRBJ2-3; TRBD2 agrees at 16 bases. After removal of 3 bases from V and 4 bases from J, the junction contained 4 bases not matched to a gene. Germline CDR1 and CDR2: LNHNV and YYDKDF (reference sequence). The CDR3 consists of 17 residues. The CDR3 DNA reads TGTGCCACCAGCAGGGGACTAGCGGGAGGGCCGTCAGATACGCAGTATTTT. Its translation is CATSRGLAGGPSDTQYF.

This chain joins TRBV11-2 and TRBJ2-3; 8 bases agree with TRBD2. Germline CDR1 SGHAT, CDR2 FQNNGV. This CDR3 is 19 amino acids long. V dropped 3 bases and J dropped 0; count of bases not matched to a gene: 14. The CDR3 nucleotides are TGTGCCAGCAGCTTCTATGGTCCCGGGACTAGGGGGAGCACAGATACGCAGTATTTT. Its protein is CASSFYGPGTRGSTDTQYF.

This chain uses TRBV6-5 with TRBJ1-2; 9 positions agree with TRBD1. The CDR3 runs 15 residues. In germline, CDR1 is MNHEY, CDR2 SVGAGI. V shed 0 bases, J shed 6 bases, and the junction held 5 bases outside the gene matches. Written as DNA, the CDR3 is TGTGCCAGCAGTTACTCGGGGACAGGGACAAATGGCTACACCTTC. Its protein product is CASSYSGTGTNGYTF.

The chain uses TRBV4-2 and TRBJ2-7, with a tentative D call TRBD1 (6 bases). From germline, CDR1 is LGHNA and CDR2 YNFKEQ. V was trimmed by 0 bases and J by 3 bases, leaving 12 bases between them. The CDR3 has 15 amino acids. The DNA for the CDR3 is TGTGCCAGCAGCCAAGATTCAGGACAGTTCTACGAGCAGTACTTC. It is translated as CASSQDSGQFYEQYF.

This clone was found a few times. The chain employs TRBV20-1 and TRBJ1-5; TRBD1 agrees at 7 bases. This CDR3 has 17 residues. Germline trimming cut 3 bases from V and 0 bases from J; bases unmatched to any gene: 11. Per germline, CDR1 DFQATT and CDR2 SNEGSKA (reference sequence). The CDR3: CSASDRVGWGSNQPQHF. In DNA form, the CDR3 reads TGCAGTGCTAGTGACAGGGTAGGTTGGGGTAGCAATCAGCCCCAGCATTTT.

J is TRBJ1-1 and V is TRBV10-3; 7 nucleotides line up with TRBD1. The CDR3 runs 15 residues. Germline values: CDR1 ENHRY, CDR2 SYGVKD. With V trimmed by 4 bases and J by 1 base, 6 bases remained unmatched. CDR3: CAISAGDRANTEAFF. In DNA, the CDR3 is TGTGCCATCAGTGCGGGAGACAGGGCGAACACTGAAGCTTTCTTT.

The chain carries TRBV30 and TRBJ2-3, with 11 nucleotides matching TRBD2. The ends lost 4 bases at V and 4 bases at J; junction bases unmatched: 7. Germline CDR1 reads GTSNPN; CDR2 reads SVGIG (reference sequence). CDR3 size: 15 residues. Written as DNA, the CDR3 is TGTGCCTGGAATATAGCGGGGGGGCGCGCAGATACGCAGTATTTT. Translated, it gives CAWNIAGGRADTQYF.

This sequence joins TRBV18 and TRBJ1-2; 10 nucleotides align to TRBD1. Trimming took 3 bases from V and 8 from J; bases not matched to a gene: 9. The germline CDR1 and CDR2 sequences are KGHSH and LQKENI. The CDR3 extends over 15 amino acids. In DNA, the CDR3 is TGTGCCAGCTCACCCCAGGGGACAGGGGTCTCGGGCTACACCTTC. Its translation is CASSPQGTGVSGYTF.

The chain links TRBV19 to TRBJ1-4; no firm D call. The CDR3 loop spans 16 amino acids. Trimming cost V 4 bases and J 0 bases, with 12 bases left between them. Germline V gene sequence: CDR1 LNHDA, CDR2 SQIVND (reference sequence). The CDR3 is CASSNERSATNEKLFF. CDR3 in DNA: TGTGCCAGTAGTAACGAGCGATCTGCAACTAATGAAAAACTGTTTTTT.

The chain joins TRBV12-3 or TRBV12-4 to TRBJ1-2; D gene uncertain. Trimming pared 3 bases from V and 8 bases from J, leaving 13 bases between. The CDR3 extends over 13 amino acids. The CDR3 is CASSLHRTRGYTF. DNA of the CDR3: TGTGCCAGCAGTTTGCACAGAACCAGGGGCTACACCTTC.

For the CDR3, the DNA is TGTGCCAGTAGTAGCGGGATGGGGACCGGGGAGCTGTTTTTT. It is translated as CASSSGMGTGELFF. The chain couples TRBV19 to TRBJ2-2; D might be TRBD2 (6 bases). CDR3 length: 14 residues. Trimming removed 4 bases from V and 5 bases from J, with 11 bases in between. The germline gives CDR1 LNHDA, CDR2 SQIVND (reference sequence).

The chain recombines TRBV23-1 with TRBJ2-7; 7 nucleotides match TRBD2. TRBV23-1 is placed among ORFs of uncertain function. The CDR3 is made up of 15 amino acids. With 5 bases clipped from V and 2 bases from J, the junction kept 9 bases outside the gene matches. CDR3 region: CASSRWRENAYEQYF. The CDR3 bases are TGCGCCAGCAGTAGGTGGCGGGAGAACGCCTACGAGCAGTACTTC.

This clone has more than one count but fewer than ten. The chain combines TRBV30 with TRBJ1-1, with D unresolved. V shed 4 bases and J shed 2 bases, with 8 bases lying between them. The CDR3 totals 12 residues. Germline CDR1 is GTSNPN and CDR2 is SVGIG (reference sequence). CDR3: CAWNFQNTEAFF. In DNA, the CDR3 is TGTGCCTGGAATTTCCAAAACACTGAAGCTTTCTTT.

The CDR3 region has the DNA TGTGCCAGCTCACCACCGGGACAACCATACGAGCAGTACTTC. It is translated as CASSPPGQPYEQYF. The genes are TRBV18 and TRBJ2-7; TRBD1 might be the D (6 bases). Germline CDR1 and CDR2: KGHSH and LQKENI. Trimming took 0 bases from V and 4 from J, leaving 10 bases between them. This CDR3 contains 14 residues.